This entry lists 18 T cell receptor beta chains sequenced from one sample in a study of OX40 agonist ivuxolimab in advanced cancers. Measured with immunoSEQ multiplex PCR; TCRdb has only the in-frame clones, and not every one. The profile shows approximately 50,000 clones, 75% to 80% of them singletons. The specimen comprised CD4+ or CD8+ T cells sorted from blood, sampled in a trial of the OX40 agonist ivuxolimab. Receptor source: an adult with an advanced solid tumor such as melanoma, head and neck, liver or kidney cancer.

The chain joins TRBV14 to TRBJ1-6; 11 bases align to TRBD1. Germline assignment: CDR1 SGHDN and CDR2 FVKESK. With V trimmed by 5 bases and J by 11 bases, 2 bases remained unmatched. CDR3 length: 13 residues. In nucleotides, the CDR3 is TGTGCCAGCAGCGGGACAGGGGGGACACCCCTCCACTTT. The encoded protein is CASSGTGGTPLHF.

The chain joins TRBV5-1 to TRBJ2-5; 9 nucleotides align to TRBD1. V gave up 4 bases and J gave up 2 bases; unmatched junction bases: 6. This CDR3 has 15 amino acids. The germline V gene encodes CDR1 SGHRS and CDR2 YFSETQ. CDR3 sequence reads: CASSPRTGDQETQYF. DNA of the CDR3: TGCGCCAGCAGCCCCAGGACAGGGGATCAAGAGACCCAGTACTTC.

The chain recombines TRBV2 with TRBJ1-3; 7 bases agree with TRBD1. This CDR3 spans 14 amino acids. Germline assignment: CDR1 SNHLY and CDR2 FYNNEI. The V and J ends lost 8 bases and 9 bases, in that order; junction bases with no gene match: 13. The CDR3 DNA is TGTGCCAGCTCTCCTGACAGGGCCCGAGGCACCATATATTTT. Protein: CASSPDRARGTIYF.

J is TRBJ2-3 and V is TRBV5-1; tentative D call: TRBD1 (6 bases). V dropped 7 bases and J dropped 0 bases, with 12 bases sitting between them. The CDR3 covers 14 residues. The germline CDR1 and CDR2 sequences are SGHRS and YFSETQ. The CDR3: CASGDRLSTDTQYF. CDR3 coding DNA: TGCGCCAGCGGAGACAGGTTGAGCACAGATACGCAGTATTTT. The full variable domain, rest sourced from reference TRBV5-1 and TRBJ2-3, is KAGVTQTPRYLIKTRGQQVTLSCSPISGHRSVSWYQQTPGQGLQFLFEYFSETQRNKGNFPGRFSGRQFSNSRSEMNVSTLELGDSALYLCASGDRLSTDTQYFGPGTRLTVL.

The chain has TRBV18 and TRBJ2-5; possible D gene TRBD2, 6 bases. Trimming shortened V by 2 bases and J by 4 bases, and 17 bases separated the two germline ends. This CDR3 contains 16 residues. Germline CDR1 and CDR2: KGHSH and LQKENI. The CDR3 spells CASSPEGLARRETQYF. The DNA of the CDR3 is TGTGCCAGCTCACCAGAGGGGCTAGCGAGGAGAGAGACCCAGTACTTC.

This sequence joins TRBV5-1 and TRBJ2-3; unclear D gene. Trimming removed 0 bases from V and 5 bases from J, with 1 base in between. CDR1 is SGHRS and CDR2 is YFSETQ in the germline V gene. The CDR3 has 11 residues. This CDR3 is CASSLGDTQYF. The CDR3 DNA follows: TGCGCCAGCAGCTTGGGAGATACGCAGTATTTT.

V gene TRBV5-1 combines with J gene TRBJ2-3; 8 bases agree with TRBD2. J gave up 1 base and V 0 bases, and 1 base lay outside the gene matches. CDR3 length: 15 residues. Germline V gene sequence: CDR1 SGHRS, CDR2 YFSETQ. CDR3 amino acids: CASSLVAGRTDTQYF. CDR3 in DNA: TGCGCCAGCAGCTTGGTAGCGGGGCGCACAGATACGCAGTATTTT.

The CDR3 DNA follows: TGTGCCAGCAGCCCCACAGGGCCGGGGGAAAAACTGTTTTTT. This sequence encodes CASSPTGPGEKLFF. This chain connects TRBV7-8 to TRBJ1-4, with TRBD1 as a possible D gene (6 bases). The CDR3 spans 14 residues. Trimming cost V 5 bases and J 8 bases, with 15 bases left between them. Germline CDR1 and CDR2: SGHVS and FQNEAQ.

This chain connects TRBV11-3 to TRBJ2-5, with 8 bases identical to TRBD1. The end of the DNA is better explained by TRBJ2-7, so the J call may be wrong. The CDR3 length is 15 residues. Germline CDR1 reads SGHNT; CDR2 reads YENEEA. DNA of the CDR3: TGTGCCAGCAGCCAAGCCCGGACAGGGATCCACGAGCAGTACTTC. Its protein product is CASSQARTGIHEQYF.

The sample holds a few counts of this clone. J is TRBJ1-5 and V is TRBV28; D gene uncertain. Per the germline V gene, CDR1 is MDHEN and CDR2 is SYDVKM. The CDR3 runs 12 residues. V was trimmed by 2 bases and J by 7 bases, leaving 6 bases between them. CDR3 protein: CASSLKRQPQHF. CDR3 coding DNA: TGTGCCAGCAGTTTAAAGAGGCAGCCCCAGCATTTT.

The CDR3 region has the DNA TGTGCCAGCAGTTACACTTATACAGGGAGCCACGAGCAGTACTTC. Translating gives CASSYTYTGSHEQYF. This chain links TRBV6-5 with TRBJ2-7, with D possibly matching TRBD1 (6 bases). From germline, CDR1 is MNHEY and CDR2 SVGAGI. The CDR3 has 15 amino acids. V was shortened by 2 bases and J by 5 bases, with 16 bases between the two germline ends.

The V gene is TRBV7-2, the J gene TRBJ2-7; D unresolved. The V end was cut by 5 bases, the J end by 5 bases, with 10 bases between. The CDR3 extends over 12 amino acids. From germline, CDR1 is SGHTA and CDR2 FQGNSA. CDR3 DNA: TGTGCCAGCAGCCATGTCGCGAACGAGCAGTACTTC. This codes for CASSHVANEQYF.

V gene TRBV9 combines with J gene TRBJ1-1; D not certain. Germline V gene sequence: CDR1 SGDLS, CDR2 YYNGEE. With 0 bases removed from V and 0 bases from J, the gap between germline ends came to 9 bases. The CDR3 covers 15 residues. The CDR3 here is CASSVVAGLNTEAFF. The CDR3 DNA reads TGTGCCAGCAGCGTAGTAGCAGGATTGAACACTGAAGCTTTCTTT. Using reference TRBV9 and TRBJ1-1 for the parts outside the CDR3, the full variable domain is DSGVTQTPKHLITATGQRVTLRCSPRSGDLSVYWYQQSLDQGLQFLIQYYNGEERAKGNILERFSAQQFPDLHSELNLSSLELGDSALYFCASSVVAGLNTEAFFGQGTRLTVV.

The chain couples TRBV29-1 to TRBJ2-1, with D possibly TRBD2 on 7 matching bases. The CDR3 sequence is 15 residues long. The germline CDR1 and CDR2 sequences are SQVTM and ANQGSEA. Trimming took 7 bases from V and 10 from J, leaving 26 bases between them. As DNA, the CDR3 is TGCAGCGCCCTGAAGGGGGGGAGGGCGTTCGGCGAGCAGTTCTTC. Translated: CSALKGGRAFGEQFF.

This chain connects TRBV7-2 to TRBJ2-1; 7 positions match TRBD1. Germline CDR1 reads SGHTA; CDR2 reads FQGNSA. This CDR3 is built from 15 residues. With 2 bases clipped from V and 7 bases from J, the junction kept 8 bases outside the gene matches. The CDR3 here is CASSLRQGRGNEQFF. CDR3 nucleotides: TGTGCCAGCAGCTTACGACAGGGTCGAGGGAATGAGCAGTTCTTC.

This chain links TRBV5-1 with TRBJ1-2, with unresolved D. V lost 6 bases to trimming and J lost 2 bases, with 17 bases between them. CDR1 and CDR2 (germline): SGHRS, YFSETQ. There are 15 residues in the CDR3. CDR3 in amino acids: CASTVSGSANYGYTF. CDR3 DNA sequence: TGCGCCAGCACAGTATCCGGCAGCGCGAACTATGGCTACACCTTC.

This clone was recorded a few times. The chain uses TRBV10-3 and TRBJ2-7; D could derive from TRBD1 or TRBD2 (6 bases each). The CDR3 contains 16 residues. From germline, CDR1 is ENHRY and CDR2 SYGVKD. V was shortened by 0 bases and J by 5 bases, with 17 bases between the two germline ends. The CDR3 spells CAISESMLGGHDEQYF. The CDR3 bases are TGTGCCATCAGTGAGTCGATGTTGGGGGGCCACGACGAGCAGTACTTC.

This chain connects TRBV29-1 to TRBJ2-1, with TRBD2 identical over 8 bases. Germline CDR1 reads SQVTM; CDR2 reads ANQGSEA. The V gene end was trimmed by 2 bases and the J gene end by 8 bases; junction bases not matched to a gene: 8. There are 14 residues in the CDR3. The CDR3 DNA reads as TGCAGCGTTGAAAAAAGCGGGAGTCCCCATGAGCAGTTCTTC. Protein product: CSVEKSGSPHEQFF.